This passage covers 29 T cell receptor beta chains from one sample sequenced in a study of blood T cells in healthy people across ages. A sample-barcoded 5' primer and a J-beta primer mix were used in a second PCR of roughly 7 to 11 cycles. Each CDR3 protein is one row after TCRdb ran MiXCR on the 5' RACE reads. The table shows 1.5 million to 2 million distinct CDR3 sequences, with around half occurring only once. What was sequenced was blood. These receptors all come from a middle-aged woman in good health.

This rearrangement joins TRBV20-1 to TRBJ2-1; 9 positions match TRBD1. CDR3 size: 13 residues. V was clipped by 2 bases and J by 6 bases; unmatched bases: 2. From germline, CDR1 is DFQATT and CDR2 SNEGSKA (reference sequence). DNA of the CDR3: TGCAGTGCTAGACGGACAGGGGTCAATGAGCAGTTCTTC. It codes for CSARRTGVNEQFF.

The CDR3 coding sequence is TGTGCCAGCAGTGAGGACCTACGGGACTATGGCTACACCTTC. Encoded protein: CASSEDLRDYGYTF. The rearrangement joins TRBV6-5 to TRBJ1-2; no clear D gene. This CDR3 region has 14 residues. Deletions cut 5 bases from V and 3 bases from J, with 13 bases between. Germline V gives CDR1 MNHEY, CDR2 SVGAGI.

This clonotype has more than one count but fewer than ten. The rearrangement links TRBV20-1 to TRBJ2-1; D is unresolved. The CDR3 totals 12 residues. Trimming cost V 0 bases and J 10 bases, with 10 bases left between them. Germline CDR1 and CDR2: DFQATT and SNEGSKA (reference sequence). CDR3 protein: CSAREDGAEQFF. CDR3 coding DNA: TGCAGTGCTAGAGAAGATGGAGCGGAGCAGTTCTTC.

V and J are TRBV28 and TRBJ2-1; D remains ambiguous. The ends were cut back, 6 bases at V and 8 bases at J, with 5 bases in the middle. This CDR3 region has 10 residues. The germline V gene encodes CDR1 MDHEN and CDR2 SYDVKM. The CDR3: CASSIHEQFF. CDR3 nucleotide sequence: TGTGCCAGCAGCATCCATGAGCAGTTCTTC.

The CDR3 DNA follows: TGTGCCAGCAGCCAATATTCCCTGGAGGGGGCGAATGAGCAGTTCTTC. This encodes CASSQYSLEGANEQFF. The chain joins TRBV4-2 to TRBJ2-1; D is possibly TRBD1 (7 bases). The CDR3 totals 16 residues. Germline V gene lookup returns CDR1 LGHNA and CDR2 YNFKEQ. Between the trimmed V and J ends, which lost 2 bases and 7 bases, there was a span of 18 bases.

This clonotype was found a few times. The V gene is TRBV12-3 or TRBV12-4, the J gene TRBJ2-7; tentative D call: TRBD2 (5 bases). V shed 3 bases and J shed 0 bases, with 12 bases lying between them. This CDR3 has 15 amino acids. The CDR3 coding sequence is TGTGCCAGCAGTTTCCGACATGGGAGCTCCTACGAGCAGTACTTC. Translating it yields CASSFRHGSSYEQYF.

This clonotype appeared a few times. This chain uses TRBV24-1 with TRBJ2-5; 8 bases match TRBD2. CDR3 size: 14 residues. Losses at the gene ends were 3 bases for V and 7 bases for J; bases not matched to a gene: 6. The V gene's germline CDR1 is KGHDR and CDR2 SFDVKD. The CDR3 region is CATSDPGRGGTQYF. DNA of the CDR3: TGTGCCACCAGTGATCCCGGGAGGGGGGGGACCCAGTACTTC.

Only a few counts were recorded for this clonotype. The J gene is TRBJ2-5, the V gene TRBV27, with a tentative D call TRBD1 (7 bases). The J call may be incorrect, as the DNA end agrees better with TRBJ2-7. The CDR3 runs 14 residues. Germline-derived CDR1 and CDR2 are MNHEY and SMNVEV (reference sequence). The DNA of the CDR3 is TGTGCCAGCAGTTCATACAGGGGAGGTTACGAGCAGTACTTC. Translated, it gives CASSSYRGGYEQYF.

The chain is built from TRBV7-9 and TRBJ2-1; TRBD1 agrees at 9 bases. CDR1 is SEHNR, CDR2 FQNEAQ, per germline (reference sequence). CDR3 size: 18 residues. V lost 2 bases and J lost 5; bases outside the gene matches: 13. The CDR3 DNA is TGTGCCAGCAGCTTAATCTGGGCTCGGGACAGGGAAGACAATGAGCAGTTCTTC. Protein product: CASSLIWARDREDNEQFF.

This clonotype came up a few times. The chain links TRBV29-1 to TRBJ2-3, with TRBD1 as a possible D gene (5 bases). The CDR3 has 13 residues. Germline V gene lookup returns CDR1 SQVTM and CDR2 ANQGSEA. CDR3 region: CGTKSRAKDTQYF. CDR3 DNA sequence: TGCGGAACAAAAAGCAGGGCGAAAGATACGCAGTATTTT.

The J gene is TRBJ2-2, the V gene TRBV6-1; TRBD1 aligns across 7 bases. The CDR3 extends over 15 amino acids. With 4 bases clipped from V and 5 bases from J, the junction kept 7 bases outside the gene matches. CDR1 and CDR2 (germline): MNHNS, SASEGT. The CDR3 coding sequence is TGTGCCAGCAGTGTTCAGGGGGTGGTTACCGGGGAGCTGTTTTTT. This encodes CASSVQGVVTGELFF.

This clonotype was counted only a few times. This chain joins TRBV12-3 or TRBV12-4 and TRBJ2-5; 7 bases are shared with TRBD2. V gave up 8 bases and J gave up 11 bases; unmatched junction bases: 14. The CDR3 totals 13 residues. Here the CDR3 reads CASGEGIKNEQYF. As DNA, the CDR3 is TGTGCCAGCGGGGAGGGGATTAAGAATGAGCAGTACTTC.

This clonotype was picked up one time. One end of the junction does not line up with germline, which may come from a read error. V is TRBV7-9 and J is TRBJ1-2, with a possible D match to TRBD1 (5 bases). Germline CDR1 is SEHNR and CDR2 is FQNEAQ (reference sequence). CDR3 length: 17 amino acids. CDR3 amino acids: CASGLKGDSLIGYGYTF. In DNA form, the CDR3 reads TGTGCCAGCGGCTTGAAGGGCGACAGCCTCATAGGCTATGGCTACACCTTC.

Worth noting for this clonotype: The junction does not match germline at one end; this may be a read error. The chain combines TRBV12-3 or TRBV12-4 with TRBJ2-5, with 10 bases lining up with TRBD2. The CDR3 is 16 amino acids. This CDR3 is CANSYRTSGFQETQYF. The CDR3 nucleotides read TGTGCCAACAGTTATCGGACTAGCGGTTTCCAAGAGACCCAGTACTTC.

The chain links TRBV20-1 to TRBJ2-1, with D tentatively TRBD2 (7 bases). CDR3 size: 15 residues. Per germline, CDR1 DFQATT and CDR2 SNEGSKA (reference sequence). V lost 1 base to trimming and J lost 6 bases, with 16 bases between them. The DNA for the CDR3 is TGCAGTGCTAGAGTAGAAGGGGGGGCGGTCAATGAGCAGTTCTTC. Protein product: CSARVEGGAVNEQFF.

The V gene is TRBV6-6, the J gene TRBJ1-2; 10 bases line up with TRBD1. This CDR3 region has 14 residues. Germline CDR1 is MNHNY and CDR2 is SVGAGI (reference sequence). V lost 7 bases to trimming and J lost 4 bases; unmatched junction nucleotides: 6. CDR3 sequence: CASTMDRGFYGYTF. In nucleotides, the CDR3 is TGTGCCAGCACGATGGACAGGGGGTTCTATGGCTACACCTTC.

The CDR3 sequence: CASSVGMSGGEQYF. The CDR3, as DNA: TGTGCCAGCAGCGTAGGTATGAGTGGGGGCGAGCAGTACTTC. The chain combines TRBV9 with TRBJ2-1; D is tentatively TRBD1 or TRBD2 (5 bases each). The end of the DNA fits TRBJ2-7 better, so the J call may be wrong. Germline V gives CDR1 SGDLS, CDR2 YYNGEE. This CDR3 contains 14 residues.

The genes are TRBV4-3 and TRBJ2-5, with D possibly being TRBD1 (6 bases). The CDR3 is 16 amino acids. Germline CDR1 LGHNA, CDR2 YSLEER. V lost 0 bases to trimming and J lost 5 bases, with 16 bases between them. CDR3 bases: TGCGCCAGCAGCCAAGATTACAGGGTATCCAATGAGACCCAGTACTTC. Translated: CASSQDYRVSNETQYF.

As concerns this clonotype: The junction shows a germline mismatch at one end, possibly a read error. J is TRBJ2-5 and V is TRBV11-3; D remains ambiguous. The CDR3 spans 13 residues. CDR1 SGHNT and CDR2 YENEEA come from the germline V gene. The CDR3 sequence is CASSLAFQEAQYF. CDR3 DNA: TGTGCCAGCAGCTTAGCCTTTCAAGAGGCCCAGTACTTC.

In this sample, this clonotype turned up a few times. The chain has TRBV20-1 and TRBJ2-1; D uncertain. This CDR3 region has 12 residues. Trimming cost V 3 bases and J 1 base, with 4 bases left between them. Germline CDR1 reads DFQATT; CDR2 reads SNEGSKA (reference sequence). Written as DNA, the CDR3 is TGCAGTGCTAGTCCATCCTACAATGAGCAGTTCTTC. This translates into CSASPSYNEQFF.

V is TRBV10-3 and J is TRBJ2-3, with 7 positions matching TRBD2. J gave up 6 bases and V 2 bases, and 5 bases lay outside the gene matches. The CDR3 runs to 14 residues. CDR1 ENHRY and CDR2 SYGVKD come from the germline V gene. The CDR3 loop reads CAISEGGTTDTQYF. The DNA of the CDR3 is TGTGCCATCAGTGAGGGTGGGACTACGGATACGCAGTATTTT.

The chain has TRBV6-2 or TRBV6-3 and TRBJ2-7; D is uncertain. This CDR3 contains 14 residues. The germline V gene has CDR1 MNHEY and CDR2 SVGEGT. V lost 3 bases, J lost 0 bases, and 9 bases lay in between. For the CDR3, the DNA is TGTGCCAGCAGTTATCCGGCGAGCTCCTACGAGCAGTACTTC. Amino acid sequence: CASSYPASSYEQYF.

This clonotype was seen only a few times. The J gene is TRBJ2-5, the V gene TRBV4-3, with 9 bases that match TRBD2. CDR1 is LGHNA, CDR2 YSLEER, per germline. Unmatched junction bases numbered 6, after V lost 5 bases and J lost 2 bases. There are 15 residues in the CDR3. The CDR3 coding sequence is TGCGCCAGCAGCAGTAGCGGGGGTGCACAAGAGACCCAGTACTTC. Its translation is CASSSSGGAQETQYF.

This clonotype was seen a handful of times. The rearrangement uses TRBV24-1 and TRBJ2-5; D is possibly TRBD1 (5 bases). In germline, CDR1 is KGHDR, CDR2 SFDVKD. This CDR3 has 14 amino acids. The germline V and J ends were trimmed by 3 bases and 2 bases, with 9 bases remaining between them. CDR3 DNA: TGTGCCACCAGTGATCTGGGGCCACAAGAGACCCAGTACTTC. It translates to CATSDLGPQETQYF.

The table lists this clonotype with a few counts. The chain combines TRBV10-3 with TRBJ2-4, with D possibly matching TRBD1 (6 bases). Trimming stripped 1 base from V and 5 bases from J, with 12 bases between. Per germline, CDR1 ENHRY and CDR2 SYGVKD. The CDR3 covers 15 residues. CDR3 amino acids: CAISELAAGENIQYF. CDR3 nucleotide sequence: TGTGCCATCAGTGAGTTGGCGGCAGGGGAAAACATTCAGTACTTC.

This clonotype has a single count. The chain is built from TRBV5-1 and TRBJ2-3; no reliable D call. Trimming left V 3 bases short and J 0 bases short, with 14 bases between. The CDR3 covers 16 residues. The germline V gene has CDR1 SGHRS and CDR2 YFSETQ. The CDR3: CASSSSWVTSTDTQYF. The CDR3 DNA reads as TGCGCCAGCAGCTCCTCTTGGGTGACTAGCACAGATACGCAGTATTTT.

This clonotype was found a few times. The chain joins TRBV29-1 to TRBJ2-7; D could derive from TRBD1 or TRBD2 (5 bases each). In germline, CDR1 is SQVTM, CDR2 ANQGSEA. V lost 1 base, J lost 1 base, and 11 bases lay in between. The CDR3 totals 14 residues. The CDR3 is CSVEGPGPSYEQYF. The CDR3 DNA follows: TGCAGCGTTGAAGGTCCGGGACCGTCCTACGAGCAGTACTTC.

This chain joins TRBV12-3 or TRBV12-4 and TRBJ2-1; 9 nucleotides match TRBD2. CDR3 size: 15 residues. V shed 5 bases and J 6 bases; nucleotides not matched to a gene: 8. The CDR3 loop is CASSIAGGPSNEQFF. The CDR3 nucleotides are TGTGCCAGCAGTATCGCGGGGGGGCCGTCCAATGAGCAGTTCTTC.

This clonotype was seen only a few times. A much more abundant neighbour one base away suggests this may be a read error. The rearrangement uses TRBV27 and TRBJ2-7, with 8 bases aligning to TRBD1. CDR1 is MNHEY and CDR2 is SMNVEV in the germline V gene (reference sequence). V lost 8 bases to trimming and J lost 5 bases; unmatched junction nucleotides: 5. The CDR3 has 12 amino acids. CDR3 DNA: TGTGCCAGCCCGGACAGGGTCCACGAGCAGTACTTC. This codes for CASPDRVHEQYF.